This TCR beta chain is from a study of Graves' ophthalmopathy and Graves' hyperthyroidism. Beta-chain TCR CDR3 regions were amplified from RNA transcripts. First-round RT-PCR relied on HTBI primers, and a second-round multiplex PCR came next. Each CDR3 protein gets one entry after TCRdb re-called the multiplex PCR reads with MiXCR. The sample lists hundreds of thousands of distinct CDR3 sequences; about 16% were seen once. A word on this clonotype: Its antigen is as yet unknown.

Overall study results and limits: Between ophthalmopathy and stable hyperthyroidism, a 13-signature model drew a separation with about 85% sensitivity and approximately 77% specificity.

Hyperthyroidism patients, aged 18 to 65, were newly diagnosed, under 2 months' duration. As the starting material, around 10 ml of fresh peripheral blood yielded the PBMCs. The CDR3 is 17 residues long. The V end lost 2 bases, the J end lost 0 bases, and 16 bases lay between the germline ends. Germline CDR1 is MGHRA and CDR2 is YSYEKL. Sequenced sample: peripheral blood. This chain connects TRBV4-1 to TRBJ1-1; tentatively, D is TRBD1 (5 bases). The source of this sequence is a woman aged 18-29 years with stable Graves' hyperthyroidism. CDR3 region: CASSQIGSDILNTEAFF. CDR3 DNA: TGCGCCAGCAGCCAAATAGGCTCGGACATCTTGAACACTGAAGCTTTCTTT.